This entry describes one T cell receptor (beta chain). No antigen is known for it. The record originates from a study of PD-1 blockade in classical Hodgkin lymphoma. Across the whole study: It was nivolumab at 3 mg/kg, given intravenously every 2 weeks, that patients received.

Profiling relied on immunoSEQ multiplex PCR, and the TCRdb table lists in-frame clones only, not all of them. The data show tens of thousands of clones, about 91% seen once. Study-wide results and caveats: After ASCT, patients who started nivolumab under 1 year later were excluded.

Trimming shortened V by 2 bases and J by 7 bases, and 8 bases separated the two germline ends. This CDR3 contains 12 residues. The germline V gene has CDR1 SEHNR and CDR2 FQNEAQ (reference sequence). Autologous stem cell transplantation was followed by relapse in every patient, and brentuximab vedotin exposure varied. Best overall response was complete response, partial response or progressive disease in these relapsed/refractory classical Hodgkin lymphoma patients. The sequence came from a human donor with classical Hodgkin lymphoma. The V and J genes are TRBV7-9 and TRBJ1-1; no reliable D call. Sequencing used peripheral blood mononuclear cells (PBMCs), obtained before the second cycle of nivolumab. This chain's CDR3 is CASSLRRNEAFF. The CDR3 DNA sequence: TGTGCCAGCAGCTTACGGAGAAATGAAGCTTTCTTT.